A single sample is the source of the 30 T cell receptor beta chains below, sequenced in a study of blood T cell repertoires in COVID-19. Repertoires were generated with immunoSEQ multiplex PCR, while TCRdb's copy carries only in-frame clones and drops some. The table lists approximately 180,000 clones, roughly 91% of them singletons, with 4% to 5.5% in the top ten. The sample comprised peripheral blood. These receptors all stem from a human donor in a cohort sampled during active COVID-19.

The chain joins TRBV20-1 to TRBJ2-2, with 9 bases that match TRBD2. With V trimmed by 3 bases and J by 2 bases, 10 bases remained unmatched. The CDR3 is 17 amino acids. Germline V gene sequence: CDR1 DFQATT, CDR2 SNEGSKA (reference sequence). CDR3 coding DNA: TGCAGTGCTAGTGGGGTTCGCGGGGGGGCAAACACCGGGGAGCTGTTTTTT. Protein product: CSASGVRGGANTGELFF.

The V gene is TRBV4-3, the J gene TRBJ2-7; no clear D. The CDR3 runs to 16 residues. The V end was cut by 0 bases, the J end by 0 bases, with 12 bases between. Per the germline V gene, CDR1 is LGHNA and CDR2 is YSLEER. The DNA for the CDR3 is TGCGCCAGCAGCCAAGATAGCAGCGCGAGCTCCTACGAGCAGTACTTC. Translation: CASSQDSSASSYEQYF.

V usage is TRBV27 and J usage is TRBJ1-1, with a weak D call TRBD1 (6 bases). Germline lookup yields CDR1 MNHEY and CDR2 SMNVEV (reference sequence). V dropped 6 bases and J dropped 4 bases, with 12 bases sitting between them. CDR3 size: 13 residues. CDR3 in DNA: TGTGCCAGCAGATCGACAGGCTCCACTGAAGCTTTCTTT. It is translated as CASRSTGSTEAFF.

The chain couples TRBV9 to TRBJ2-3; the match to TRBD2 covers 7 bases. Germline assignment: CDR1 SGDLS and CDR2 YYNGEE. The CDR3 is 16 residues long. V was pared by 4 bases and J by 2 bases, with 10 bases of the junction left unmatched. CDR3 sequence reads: CASSPMPGGHTDTQYF. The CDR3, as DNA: TGTGCCAGCAGCCCTATGCCGGGAGGCCACACAGATACGCAGTATTTT.

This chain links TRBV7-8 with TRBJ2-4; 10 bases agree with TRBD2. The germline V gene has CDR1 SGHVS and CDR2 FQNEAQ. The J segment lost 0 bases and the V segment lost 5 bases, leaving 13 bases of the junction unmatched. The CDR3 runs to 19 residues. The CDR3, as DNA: TGTGCCAGCAGCCCCACGGGCGGGACTAGCGATCTAGCCAAAAACATTCAGTACTTC. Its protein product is CASSPTGGTSDLAKNIQYF.

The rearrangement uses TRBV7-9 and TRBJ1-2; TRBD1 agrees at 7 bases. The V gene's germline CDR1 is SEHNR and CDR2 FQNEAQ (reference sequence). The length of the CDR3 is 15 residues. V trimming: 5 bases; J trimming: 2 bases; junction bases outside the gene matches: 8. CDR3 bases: TGTGCCAGCAGCCAGAGTACGGGACAGAACTATGGCTACACCTTC. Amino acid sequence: CASSQSTGQNYGYTF.

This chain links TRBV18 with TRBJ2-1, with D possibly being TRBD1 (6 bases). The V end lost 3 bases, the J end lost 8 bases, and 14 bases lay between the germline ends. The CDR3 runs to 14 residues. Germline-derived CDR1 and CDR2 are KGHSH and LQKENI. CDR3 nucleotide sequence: TGTGCCAGCTCACCCGGGACATCGGGTGATGAGCAGTTCTTC. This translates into CASSPGTSGDEQFF.

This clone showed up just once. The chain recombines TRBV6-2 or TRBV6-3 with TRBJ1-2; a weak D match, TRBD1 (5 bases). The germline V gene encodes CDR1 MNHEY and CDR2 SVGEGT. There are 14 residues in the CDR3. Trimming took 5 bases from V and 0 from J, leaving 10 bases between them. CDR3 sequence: CASSEDTSNYGYTF. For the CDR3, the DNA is TGTGCCAGCAGTGAGGACACTTCTAACTATGGCTACACCTTC.

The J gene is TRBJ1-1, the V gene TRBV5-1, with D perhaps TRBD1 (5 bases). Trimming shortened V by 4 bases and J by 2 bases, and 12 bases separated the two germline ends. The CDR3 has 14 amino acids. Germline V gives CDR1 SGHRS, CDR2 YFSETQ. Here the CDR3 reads CASSQDGQNTEAFF. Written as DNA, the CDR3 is TGCGCCAGCAGCCAGGACGGACAAAACACTGAAGCTTTCTTT.

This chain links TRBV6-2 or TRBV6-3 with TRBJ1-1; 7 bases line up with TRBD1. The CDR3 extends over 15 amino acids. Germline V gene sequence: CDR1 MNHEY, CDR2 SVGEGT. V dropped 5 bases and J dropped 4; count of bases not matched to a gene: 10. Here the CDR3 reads CASSPQTGTGTEAFF. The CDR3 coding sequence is TGTGCCAGCAGTCCCCAGACAGGGACGGGCACTGAAGCTTTCTTT.

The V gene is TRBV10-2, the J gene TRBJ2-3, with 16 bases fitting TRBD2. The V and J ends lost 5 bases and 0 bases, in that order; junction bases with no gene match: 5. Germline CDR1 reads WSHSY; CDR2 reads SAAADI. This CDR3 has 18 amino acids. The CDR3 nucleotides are TGCGCCAGCAGTCCGGGGACTAGCGGGGGGGAGAGCACAGATACGCAGTATTTT. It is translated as CASSPGTSGGESTDTQYF.

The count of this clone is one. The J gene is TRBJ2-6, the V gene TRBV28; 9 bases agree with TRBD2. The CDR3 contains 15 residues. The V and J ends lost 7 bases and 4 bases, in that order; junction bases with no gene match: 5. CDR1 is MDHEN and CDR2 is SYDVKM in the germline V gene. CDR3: CASISGSSGANVLTF. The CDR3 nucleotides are TGTGCCAGCATTAGCGGGAGCTCGGGGGCCAACGTCCTGACTTTC. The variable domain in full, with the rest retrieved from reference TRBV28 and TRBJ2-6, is DVKVTQSSRYLVKRTGEKVFLECVQDMDHENMFWYRQDPGLGLRLIYFSYDVKMKEKGDIPEGYSVSREKKERFSLILESASTNQTSMYLCASISGSSGANVLTFGAGSRLTVL.

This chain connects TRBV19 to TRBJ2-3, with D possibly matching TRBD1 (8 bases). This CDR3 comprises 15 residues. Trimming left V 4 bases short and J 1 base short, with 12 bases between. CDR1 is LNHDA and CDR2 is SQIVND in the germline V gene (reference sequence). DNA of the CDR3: TGTGCCAGTAGTACCACAGGGGGGGGCACAGATACGCAGTATTTT. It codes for CASSTTGGGTDTQYF.

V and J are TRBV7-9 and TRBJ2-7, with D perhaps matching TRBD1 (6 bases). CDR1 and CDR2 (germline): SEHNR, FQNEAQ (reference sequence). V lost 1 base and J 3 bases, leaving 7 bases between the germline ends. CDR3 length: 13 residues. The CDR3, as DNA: TGTGCCAGCAGCTTAGAACAGGGCTACGAGCAGTACTTC. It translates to CASSLEQGYEQYF.

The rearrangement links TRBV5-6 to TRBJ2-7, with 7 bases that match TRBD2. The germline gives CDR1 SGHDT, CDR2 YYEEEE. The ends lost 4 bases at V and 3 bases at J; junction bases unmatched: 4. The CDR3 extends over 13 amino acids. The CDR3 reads CASSVGTIYEQYF. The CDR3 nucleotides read TGTGCCAGCAGCGTCGGGACTATCTACGAGCAGTACTTC. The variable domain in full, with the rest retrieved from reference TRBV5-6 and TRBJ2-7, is DAGVTQSPTHLIKTRGQQVTLRCSPKSGHDTVSWYQQALGQGPQFIFQYYEEEERQRGNFPDRFSGHQFPNYSSELNVNALLLGDSALYLCASSVGTIYEQYFGPGTRLTVT.

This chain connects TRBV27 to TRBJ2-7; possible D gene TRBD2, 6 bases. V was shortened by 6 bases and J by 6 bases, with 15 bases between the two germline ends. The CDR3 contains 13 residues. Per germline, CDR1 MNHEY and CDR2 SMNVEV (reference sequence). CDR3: CASSPGVLVEQYF. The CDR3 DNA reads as TGTGCCAGCAGCCCGGGGGTATTGGTCGAGCAGTACTTC.

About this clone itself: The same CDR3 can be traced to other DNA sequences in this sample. The CDR3 here is CASSELAGGPDTQYF. The CDR3 DNA reads as TGTGCCAGCAGTGAACTAGCGGGAGGGCCAGATACGCAGTATTTT. The V call is TRBV6-1, the J call TRBJ2-3; 12 nucleotides align to TRBD2. Germline CDR1 is MNHNS and CDR2 is SASEGT. The CDR3 extends over 15 amino acids. The junction had 1 base not matched to a gene; V was cut back by 2 bases and J by 4 bases.

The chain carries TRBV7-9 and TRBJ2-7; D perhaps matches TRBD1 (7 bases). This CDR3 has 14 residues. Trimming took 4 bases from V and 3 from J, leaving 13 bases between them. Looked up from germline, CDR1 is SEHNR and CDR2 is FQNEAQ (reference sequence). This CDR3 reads CASSWGDSYYEQYF. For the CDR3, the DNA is TGTGCCAGCAGCTGGGGGGACAGCTACTACGAGCAGTACTTC.

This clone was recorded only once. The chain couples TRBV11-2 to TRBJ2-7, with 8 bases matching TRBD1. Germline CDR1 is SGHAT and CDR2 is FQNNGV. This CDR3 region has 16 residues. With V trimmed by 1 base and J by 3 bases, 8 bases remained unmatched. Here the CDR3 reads CASSLGNMGQVYEQYF. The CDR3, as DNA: TGTGCCAGCAGCTTAGGGAATATGGGACAGGTCTACGAGCAGTACTTC.

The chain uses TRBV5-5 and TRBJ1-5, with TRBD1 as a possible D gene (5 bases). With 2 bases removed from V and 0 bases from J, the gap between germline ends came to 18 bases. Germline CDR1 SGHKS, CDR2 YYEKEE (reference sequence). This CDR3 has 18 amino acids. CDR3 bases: TGTGCCAGCAGCTTAGGAGGGCAGGGCCGATATAGCAATCAGCCCCAGCATTTT. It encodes CASSLGGQGRYSNQPQHF.

The CDR3 coding sequence is TGTGCCAGCAGCCAAGACAGGGTTGGAAACACCATATATTTT. As protein: CASSQDRVGNTIYF. This sequence joins TRBV3-1 (or the pseudogene TRBV3-2) and TRBJ1-3, with a tentative D call TRBD1 (5 bases). Germline CDR1 reads LGHDT; CDR2 reads YNNKEL (reference sequence). V lost 0 bases and J 3 bases, leaving 6 bases between the germline ends. This CDR3 region has 14 residues.

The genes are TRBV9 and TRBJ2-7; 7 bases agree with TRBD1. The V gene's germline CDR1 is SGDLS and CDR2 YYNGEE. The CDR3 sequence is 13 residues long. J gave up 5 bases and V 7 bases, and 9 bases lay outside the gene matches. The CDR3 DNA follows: TGTGCCAGCGGGTCCAGGGGGTCTAACGAGCAGTACTTC. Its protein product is CASGSRGSNEQYF.

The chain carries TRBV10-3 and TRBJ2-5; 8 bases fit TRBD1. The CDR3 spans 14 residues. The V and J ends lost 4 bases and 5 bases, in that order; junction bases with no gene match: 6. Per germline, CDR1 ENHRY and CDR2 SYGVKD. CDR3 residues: CAISATGGAETQYF. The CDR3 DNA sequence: TGTGCCATCAGTGCAACAGGGGGAGCGGAGACCCAGTACTTC.

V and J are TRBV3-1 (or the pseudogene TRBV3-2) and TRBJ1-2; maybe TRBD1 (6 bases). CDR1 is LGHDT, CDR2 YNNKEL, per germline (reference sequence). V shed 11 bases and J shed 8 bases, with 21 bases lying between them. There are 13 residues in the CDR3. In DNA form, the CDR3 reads TGTGCCTCTCAGATCGGGACAACGGGAGGCTACACCTTC. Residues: CASQIGTTGGYTF.

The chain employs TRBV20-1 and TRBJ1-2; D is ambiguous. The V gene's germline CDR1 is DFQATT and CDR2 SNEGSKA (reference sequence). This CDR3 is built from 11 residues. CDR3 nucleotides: TGCAGCGTCCCCGGGAACTATGGCTACACCTTC. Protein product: CSVPGNYGYTF.

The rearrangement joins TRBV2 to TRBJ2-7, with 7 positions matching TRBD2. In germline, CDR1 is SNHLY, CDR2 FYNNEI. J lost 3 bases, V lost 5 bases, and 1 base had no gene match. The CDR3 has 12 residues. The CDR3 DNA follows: TGTGCCAGCAGTAGGGAGGGCTACGAGCAGTACTTC. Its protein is CASSREGYEQYF.

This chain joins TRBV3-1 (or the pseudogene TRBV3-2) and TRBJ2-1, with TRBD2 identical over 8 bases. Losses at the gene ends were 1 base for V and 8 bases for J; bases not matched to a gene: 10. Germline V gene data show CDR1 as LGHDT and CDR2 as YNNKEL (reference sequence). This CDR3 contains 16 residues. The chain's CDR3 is CASSQAFRGGGDEQFF. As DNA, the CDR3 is TGTGCCAGCAGCCAAGCTTTCCGGGGGGGCGGGGATGAGCAGTTCTTC.

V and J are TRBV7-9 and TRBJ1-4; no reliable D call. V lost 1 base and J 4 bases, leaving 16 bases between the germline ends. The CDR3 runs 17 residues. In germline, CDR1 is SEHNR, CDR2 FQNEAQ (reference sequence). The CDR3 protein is CASSLDRRTLDNEKLFF. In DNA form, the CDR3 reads TGTGCCAGCAGCTTAGATCGCCGGACTCTCGATAATGAAAAACTGTTTTTT.

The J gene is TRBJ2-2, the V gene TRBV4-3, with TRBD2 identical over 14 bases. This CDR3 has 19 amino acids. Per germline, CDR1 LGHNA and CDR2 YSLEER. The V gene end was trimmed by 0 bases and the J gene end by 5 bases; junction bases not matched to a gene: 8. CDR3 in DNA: TGCGCCAGCAGCCAAGATTCCCCGGGACTAGCGGGAGCGACCGGGGAGCTGTTTTTT. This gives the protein CASSQDSPGLAGATGELFF.

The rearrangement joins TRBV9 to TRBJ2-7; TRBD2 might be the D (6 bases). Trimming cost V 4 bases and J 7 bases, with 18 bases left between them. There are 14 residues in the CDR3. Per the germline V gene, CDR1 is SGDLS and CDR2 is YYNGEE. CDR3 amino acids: CASSNRDVEGEQYF. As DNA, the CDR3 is TGTGCCAGCAGCAACCGGGACGTGGAGGGGGAGCAGTACTTC. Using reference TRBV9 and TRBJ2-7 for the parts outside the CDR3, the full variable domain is DSGVTQTPKHLITATGQRVTLRCSPRSGDLSVYWYQQSLDQGLQFLIQYYNGEERAKGNILERFSAQQFPDLHSELNLSSLELGDSALYFCASSNRDVEGEQYFGPGTRLTVT.